This TCR beta chain emerged from a study of cytomegalovirus exposure and HLA in healthy donors. Germline-derived CDR1 and CDR2 are ENHRY and SYGVKD. The CDR3 has 15 residues. The study ran its PCR with 60 Vbeta and 13 Jbeta primers. Generated by immunoSEQ multiplex PCR, the TCRdb table keeps only in-frame clones and is missing some. The profile covers fewer than 200,000 clones, with approximately 80% appearing a single time and 4.5% taken by the ten largest. Turning to this clone: The antigen remains undetermined. At one of its ends the junction is not consistent with the germline gene, which may arise from a read error. Other DNA sequences in the same sample also yield this CDR3.

Study conclusions and caveats: The study dropped some indistinguishable V segments, TRBV6-2 and TRBV6-3 among them.

The chain recombines TRBV10-3 with TRBJ2-7; TRBD2 aligns across 8 bases. The source of this sequence is a woman aged 45-60 years in good health and CMV-seropositive. Sequenced input: PBMCs. CDR3 sequence: CAIRSEAGGVYEQYF. The CDR3 nucleotides read TGTGCCATCAGGTCGGAAGCCGGGGGGGTCTACGAACAGTACTTC.